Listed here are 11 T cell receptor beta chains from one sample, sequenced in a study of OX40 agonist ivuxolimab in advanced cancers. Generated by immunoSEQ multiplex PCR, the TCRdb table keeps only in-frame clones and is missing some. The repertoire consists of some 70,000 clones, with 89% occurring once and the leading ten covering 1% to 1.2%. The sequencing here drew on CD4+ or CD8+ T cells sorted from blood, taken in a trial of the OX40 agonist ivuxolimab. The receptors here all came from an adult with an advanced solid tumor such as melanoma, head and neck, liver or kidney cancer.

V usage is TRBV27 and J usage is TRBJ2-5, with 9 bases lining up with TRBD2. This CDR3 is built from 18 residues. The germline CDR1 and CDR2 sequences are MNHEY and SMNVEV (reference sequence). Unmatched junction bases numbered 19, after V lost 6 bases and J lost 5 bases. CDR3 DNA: TGTGCCAGCAGCCCGAGCCGGGCGGGGGGGCCCGAAAGGGAGACCCAGTACTTC. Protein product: CASSPSRAGGPERETQYF.

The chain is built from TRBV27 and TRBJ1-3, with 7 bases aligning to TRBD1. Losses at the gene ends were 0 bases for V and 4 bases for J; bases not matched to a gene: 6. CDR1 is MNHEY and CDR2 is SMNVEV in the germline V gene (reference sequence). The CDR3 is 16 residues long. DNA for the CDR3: TGTGCCAGCAGTTTATCGCGGGGACAGTGGGGAAACACCATATATTTT. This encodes CASSLSRGQWGNTIYF.

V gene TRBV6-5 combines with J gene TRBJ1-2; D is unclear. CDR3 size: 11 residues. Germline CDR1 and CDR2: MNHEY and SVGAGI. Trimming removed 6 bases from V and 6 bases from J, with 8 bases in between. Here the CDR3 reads CASRIKDGYTF. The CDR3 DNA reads TGTGCCAGCAGAATCAAGGATGGCTACACCTTC.

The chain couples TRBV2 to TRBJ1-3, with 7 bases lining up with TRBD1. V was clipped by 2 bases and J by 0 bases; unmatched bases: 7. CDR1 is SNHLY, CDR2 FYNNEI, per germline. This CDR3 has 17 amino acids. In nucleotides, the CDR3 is TGTGCCAGCAGTGAACTCGGACAGGACTACTCTGGAAACACCATATATTTT. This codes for CASSELGQDYSGNTIYF.

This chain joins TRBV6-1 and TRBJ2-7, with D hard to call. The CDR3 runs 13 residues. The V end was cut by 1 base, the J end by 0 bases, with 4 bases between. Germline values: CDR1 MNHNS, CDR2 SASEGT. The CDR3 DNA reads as TGTGCCAGCAGTGAAGGGGTCTCCTACGAGCAGTACTTC. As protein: CASSEGVSYEQYF.

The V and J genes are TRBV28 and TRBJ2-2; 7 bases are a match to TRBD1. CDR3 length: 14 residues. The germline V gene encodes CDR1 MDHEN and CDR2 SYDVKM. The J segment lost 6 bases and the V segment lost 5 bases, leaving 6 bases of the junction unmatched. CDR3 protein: CASSAYRGPGELFF. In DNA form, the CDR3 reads TGTGCCAGCAGTGCTTACAGGGGACCCGGGGAGCTGTTTTTT.

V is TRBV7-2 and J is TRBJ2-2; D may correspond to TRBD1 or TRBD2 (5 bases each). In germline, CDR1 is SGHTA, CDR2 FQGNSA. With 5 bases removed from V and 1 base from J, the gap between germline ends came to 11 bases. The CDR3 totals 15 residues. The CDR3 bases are TGTGCCAGCAGCCTGGGACGGCTGAACACCGGGGAGCTGTTTTTT. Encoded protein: CASSLGRLNTGELFF.

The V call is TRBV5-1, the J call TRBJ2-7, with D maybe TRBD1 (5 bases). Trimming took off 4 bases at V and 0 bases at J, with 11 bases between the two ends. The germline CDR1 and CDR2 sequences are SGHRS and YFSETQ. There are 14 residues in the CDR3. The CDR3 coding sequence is TGCGCCAGCAGCAGGCAGGGCGACTCCTACGAGCAGTACTTC. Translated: CASSRQGDSYEQYF.

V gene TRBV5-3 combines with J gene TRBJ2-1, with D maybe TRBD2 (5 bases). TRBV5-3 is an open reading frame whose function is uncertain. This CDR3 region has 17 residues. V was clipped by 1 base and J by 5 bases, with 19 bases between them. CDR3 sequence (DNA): TGTGCCAGAAGCTTGTATGATGCGAGGACTGGCAACAATGAGCAGTTCTTC. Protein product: CARSLYDARTGNNEQFF.

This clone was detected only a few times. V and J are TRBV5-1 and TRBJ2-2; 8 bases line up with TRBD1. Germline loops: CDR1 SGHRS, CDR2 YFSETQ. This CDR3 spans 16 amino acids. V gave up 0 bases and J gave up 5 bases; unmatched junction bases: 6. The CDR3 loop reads CASSLEPGGRTGELFF. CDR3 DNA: TGCGCCAGCAGCTTGGAACCAGGGGGCAGGACCGGGGAGCTGTTTTTT.

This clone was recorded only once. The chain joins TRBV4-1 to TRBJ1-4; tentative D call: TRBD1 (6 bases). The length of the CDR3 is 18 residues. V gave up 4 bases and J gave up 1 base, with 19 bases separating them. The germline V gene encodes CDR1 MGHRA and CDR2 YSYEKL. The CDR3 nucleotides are TGCGCCAGCAGCCGCCCCCATGGAGGACAGAGAACTAATGAAAAACTGTTTTTT. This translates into CASSRPHGGQRTNEKLFF.